The following is a T cell receptor (beta chain) sequence with its context. Its antigen specificity is not known. The sample holds no much larger clone one base away, and base qualities are not on file. CDR1 and CDR2 (MDHEN, SYDVKM) derive from the germline V gene. The CDR3 has 18 amino acids, counting the end cysteine and phenylalanine. Only CDR3 DNA is held: 54 bases, read in frame from base 1. Germline trimming: 6 bases from V, 2 bases from J; junction bases outside gene matches: 13. The data were obtained in a study of blood T cell repertoires in COVID-19 (dated by TCRdb to about 2020). Study-wide context: Samples covering the acute and convalescent phases of COVID-19 were provided by collaborators in the United States, Italy and Spain. Sample metadata almost always included a de-identified subject ID, COVID-19 status, age in years and sex. The dataset comprised deeply sampled blood TCRbeta repertoires from subjects exposed to, actively infected with, or recovered from COVID-19. The prospective study material was composed of cDNA or gDNA derived from T cells, B-cell-depleted T cells, or PBMCs. HLA class I and class II types, where available, came from metadata supplied by the sample provider rather than from assay-based typing. The repertoires were released in a freely available public database intended as a resource for research on the immune response to SARS-CoV-2. Samples were obtained from the ongoing ImmuneRACE study (first 160 participants) and from 1,254 subjects provided by 6 global collaborators.

In the prospective study, participants were roughly 18 to 100 years old, resided in about two dozen geographic areas of the United States, and were enrolled through a virtual design. Cohort assignment in the prospective study relied on participant-reported clinical history from a screening survey and a study questionnaire. For ImmuneRACE Cohort 3, a participant was defined as recovered based on two consecutive negative NP/OP PCR tests, clearance by a healthcare professional, or resolution of symptoms. In the prospective study, mobile phlebotomists collected whole blood, serum and a nasopharyngeal or oropharyngeal swab from each participant. Prospective study participants could optionally give additional blood draws and questionnaires over an approximately 2-month period. Blood samples from the prospective study were shipped frozen or at room temperature prior to DNA extraction. Overall results and qualifications from the work: The quantity of clinical and demographic metadata differed by source and by participant and was supplied without curation.

TCRbeta CDR3 regions were amplified from genomic DNA using the immunoSEQ Assay, a bias-controlled multiplex PCR. Per the authors' processing: Nucleated cell counts per sample were estimated from amplification of reference gene primers within the assay. To quantify the absolute abundance of each unique TCRbeta CDR3 rearrangement, sequence reads were collapsed and filtered. Productive Simpson clonality was computed per sample as the square root of Simpson's diversity index over productive rearrangements. The clones in this table, taken by TCRdb from immuneACCESS, are in-frame only. Not every clone is retained; where verified, under half of the shortfall comes from an unresolved V gene, and the cause of the rest is unknown. That table supplies the V and J calls and clone size; D and trimming were determined from the DNA. The sample data list approximately 230,000 clones, and 85% to 90% of these were observed just once. The ten largest account for around 15% of the sample.

The clonotype comes from a young man who had recovered from COVID-19. The sequence is built from TRBV28 and TRBJ2-7; the junction holds 13 bases that match TRBD2. Specimen: PBMCs or T cells enriched from blood (not recorded which). The CDR3 protein is CASSHRLAGGLGAYEQYF. The DNA sequence is TGTGCCAGCAGCCACAGACTAGCGGGAGGACTCGGGGCCTACGAGCAGTACTTC.